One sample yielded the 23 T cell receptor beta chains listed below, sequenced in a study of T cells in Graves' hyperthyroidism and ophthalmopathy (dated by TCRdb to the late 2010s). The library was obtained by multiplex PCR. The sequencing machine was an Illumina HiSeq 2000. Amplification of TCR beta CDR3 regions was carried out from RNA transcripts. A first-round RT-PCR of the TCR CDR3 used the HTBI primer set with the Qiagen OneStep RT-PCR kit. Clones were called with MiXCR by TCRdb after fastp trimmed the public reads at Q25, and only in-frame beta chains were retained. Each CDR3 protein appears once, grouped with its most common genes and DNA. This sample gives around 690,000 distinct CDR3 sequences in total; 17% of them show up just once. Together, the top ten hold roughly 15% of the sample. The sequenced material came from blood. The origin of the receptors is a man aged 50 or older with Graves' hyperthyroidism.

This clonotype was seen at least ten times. In DNA form, the CDR3 reads TGTGCCAGCAGTATAGACGGGGGCGGGGGCTACACCTTC. Translated, it gives CASSIDGGGGYTF. The rearrangement joins TRBV12-3 or TRBV12-4 to TRBJ1-2; perhaps TRBD1 as D (6 bases). Between the trimmed V and J ends, which lost 5 bases and 8 bases, there was a span of 15 bases. The CDR3 has 13 residues.

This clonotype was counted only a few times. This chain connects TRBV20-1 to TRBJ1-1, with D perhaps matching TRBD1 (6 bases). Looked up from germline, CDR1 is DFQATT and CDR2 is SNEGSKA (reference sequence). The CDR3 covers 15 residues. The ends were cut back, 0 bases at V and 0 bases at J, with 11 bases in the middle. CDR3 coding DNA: TGCAGTGCTAGAGAGTGGACAGCCATGAACACTGAAGCTTTCTTT. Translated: CSAREWTAMNTEAFF.

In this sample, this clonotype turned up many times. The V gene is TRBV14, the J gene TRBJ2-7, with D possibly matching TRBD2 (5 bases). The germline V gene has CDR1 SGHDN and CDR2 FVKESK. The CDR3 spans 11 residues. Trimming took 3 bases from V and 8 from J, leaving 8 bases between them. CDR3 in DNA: TGTGCCAGCAGCCAGGGAGTTAAGCAGTACTTC. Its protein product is CASSQGVKQYF.

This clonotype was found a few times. The CDR3, as DNA: TGTGCCAGCTCAATCCGGCAGGGGGAAAGTAACTATGGCTACACCTTC. This codes for CASSIRQGESNYGYTF. The genes are TRBV18 and TRBJ1-2, with 7 bases fitting TRBD1. The germline V gene encodes CDR1 KGHSH and CDR2 LQKENI. The CDR3 has 16 amino acids. The J segment lost 1 base and the V segment lost 5 bases, leaving 10 bases of the junction unmatched.

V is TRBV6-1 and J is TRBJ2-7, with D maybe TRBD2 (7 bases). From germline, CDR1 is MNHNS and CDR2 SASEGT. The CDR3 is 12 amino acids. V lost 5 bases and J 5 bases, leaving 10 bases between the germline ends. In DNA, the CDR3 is TGTGCCAGCAGTCAAGGGGGGGACGAGCAGTACTTC. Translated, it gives CASSQGGDEQYF.

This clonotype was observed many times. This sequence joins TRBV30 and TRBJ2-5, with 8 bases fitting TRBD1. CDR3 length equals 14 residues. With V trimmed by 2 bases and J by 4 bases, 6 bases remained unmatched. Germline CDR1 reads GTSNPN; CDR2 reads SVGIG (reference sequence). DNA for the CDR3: TGTGCCTGGAGTCCCGACAGGGGCTTAGAGACCCAGTACTTC. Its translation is CAWSPDRGLETQYF.

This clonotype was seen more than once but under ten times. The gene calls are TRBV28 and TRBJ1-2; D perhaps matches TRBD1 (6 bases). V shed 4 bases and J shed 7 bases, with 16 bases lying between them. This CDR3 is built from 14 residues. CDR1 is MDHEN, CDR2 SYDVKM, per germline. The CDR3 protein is CASSSRQGKGGYTF. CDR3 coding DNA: TGTGCCAGCAGTTCGAGGCAGGGGAAGGGTGGCTACACCTTC.

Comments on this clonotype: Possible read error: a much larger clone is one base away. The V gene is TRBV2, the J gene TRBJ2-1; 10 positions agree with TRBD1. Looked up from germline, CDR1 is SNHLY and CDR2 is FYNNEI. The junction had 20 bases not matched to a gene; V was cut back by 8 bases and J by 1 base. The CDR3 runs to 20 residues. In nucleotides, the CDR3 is TGTGCCAGCGCCATAAGTCCGGGACAGGGGCCTCCTGGGTCCTACAATGAGCAGTTCTTC. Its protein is CASAISPGQGPPGSYNEQFF.

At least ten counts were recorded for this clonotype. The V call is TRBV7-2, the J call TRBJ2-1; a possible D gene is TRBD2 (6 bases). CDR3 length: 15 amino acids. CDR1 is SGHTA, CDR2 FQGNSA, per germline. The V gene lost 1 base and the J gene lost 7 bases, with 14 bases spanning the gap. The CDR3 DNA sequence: TGTGCCAGCAGCTTAGTCAACCCCGCGGGGAATGAGCAGTTCTTC. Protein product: CASSLVNPAGNEQFF.

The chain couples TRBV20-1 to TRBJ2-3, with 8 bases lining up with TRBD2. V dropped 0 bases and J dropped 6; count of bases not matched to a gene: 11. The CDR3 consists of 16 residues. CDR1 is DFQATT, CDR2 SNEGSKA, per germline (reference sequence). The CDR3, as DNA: TGCAGTGCTAGAGATCCGACGGGAGGGCCGGGGGATACGCAGTATTTT. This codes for CSARDPTGGPGDTQYF.

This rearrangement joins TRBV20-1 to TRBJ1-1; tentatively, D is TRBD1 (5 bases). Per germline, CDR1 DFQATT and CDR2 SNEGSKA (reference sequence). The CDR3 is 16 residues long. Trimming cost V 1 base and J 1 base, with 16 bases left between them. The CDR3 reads CSARGGIRGRNTEAFF. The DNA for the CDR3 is TGCAGTGCTAGAGGGGGTATAAGGGGCAGGAACACTGAAGCTTTCTTT.

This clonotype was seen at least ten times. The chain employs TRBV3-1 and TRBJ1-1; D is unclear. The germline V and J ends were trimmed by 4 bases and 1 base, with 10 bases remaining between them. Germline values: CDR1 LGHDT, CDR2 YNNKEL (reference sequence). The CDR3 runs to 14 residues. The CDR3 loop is CASSPGLENTEAFF. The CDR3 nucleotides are TGTGCCAGCAGCCCAGGACTAGAGAACACTGAAGCTTTCTTT.

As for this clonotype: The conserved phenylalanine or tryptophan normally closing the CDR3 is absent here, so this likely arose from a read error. This chain's CDR3 is CASSQGPDSGYGYTL. Written as DNA, the CDR3 is TGCGCCAGCAGCCAAGGGCCGGACAGCGGATATGGCTACACCCTC. The chain is built from TRBV4-1 and TRBJ1-2; D is possibly TRBD1 (6 bases). Trimming took 1 base from V and 5 from J, leaving 14 bases between them. From germline, CDR1 is MGHRA and CDR2 YSYEKL. The CDR3 has 15 amino acids.

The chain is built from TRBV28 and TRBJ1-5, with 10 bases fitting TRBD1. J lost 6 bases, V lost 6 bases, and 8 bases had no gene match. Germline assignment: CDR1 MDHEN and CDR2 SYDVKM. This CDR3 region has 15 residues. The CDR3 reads CASSLRQGAVQPQHF. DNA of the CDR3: TGTGCCAGCAGCCTTCGACAGGGGGCTGTTCAGCCCCAGCATTTT. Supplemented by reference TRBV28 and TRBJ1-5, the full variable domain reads DVKVTQSSRYLVKRTGEKVFLECVQDMDHENMFWYRQDPGLGLRLIYFSYDVKMKEKGDIPEGYSVSREKKERFSLILESASTNQTSMYLCASSLRQGAVQPQHFGDGTRLSIL.

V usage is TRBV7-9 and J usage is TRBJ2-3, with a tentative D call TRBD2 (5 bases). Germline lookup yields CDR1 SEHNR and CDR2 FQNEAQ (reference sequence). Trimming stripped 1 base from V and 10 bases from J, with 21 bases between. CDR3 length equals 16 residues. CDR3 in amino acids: CASSLVSLGIRDAQYF. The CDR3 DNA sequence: TGTGCCAGCAGCTTAGTCTCTTTAGGGATCCGGGATGCGCAGTATTTT.

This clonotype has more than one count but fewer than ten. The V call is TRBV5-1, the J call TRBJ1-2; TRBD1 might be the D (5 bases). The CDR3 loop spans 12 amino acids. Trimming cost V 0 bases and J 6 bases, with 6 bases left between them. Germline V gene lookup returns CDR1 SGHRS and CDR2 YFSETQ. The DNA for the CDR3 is TGCGCCAGCAGCTTGGAAGGGGATGGCTACACCTTC. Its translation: CASSLEGDGYTF.

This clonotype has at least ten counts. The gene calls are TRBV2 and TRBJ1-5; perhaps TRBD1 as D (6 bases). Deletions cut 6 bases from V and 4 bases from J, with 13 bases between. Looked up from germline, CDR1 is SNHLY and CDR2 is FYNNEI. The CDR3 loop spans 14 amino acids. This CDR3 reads CASRGGQDNQPQHF. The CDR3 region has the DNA TGTGCCAGCAGGGGGGGGCAGGATAATCAGCCCCAGCATTTT.

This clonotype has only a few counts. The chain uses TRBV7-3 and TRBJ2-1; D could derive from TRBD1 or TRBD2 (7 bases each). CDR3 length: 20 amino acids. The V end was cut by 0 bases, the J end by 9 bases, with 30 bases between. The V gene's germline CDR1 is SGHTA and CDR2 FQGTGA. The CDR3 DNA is TGTGCCAGCAGCTTAACGCACCGGGGAGGGGGCAGCGCTAGTGGGGGTGAGCAGTTCTTC. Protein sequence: CASSLTHRGGGSASGGEQFF.

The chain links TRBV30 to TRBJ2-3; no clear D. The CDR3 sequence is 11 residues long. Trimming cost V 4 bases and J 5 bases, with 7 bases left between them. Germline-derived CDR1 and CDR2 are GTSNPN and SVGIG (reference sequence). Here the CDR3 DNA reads TGTGCCTGGACTTATGGAGATACGCAGTATTTT. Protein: CAWTYGDTQYF.

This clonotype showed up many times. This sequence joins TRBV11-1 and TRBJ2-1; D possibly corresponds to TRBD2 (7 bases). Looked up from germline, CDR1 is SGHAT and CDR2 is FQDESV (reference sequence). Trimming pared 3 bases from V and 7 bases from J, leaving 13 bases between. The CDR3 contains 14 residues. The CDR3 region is CASSLGGRRNEQFF. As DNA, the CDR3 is TGTGCCAGCAGCTTGGGGGGGCGGCGGAATGAGCAGTTCTTC.

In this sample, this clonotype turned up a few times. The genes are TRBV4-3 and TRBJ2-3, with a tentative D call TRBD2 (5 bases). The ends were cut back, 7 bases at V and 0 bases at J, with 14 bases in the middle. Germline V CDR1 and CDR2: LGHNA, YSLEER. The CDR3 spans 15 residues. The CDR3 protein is CASTPGTGSTDTQYF. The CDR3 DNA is TGCGCCAGCACTCCGGGAACGGGGAGCACAGATACGCAGTATTTT.

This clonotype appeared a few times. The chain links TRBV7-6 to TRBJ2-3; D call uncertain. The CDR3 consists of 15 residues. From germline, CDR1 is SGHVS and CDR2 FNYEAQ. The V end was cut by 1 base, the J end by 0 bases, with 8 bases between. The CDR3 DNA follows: TGTGCCAGCAGCTTAGGCAGTCTTAGCACAGATACGCAGTATTTT. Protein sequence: CASSLGSLSTDTQYF.

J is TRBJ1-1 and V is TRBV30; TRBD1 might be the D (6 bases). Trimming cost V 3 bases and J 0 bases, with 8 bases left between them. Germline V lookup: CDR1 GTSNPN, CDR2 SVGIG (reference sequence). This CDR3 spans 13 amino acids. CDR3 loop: CAWRRDMNTEAFF. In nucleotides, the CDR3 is TGTGCCTGGAGAAGGGACATGAACACTGAAGCTTTCTTT.